The sequence of this TCR beta chain was determined in a study of blood T cell repertoires in COVID-19. Across the study: Whether acute or convalescent, the COVID-19 samples came from the United States, Italy and Spain. T cells, B-cell-depleted T cells, or PBMCs supplied cDNA or gDNA.

How the authors handled the data: How many nucleated cells were present was estimated from reference gene primer amplification. Sequencing used immunoSEQ multiplex PCR; TCRdb keeps in-frame clones, though not all of them. V and J calls and clone size follow that table, whereas D and trimming were derived from the DNA. The sample shows under 95,000 clones, approximately 86% of them seen only once. Per the germline V gene, CDR1 is SNHLY and CDR2 is FYNNEI. The CDR3 runs 13 residues. With V trimmed by 4 bases and J by 6 bases, 2 bases remained unmatched. V and J are TRBV2 and TRBJ2-4; 8 bases are a match to TRBD1. The sequence was collected from a woman older than 75 with acute or convalescent COVID-19. Material for sequencing was peripheral blood. CDR3 region: CASSGQGANIQYF. The DNA of the CDR3 is TGTGCCAGCAGTGGGCAGGGGGCAAACATTCAGTACTTC.